This entry lists 15 T cell receptor beta chains sequenced from one sample in a study of response to subunit inactivated influenza vaccine. Each CDR3 protein is one row after TCRdb ran MiXCR on the RT-PCR reads. The sample carries more than 400,000 distinct CDR3 sequences, 9.5% to 13% recorded once. This specimen consisted of PBMCs from blood, obtained roughly 6 weeks after vaccination. The receptors come from a man aged 45 to 65 who received an inactivated influenza vaccine.

This clonotype was counted only a few times. The chain links TRBV6-2 or TRBV6-3 to TRBJ2-7, with 8 bases matching TRBD1. The CDR3 loop spans 17 amino acids. Germline-derived CDR1 and CDR2 are MNHEY and SVGEGT. Trimming removed 3 bases from V and 1 base from J; junction bases left unmatched: 11. CDR3 in DNA: TGTGCCAGCAGTTATTGGACAGGGATACCCAATTCCTACGAGCAGTACTTC. This encodes CASSYWTGIPNSYEQYF.

This sequence joins TRBV6-2 or TRBV6-3 and TRBJ1-2; D possibly corresponds to TRBD1 (5 bases). Germline V gene data show CDR1 as MNHEY and CDR2 as SVGEGT. V lost 2 bases and J lost 3, with 13 bases in between. This CDR3 spans 15 amino acids. In nucleotides, the CDR3 is TGTGCCAGCAGTTACCAGGGCCGGATCTACTATGGCTACACCTTC. Encoded protein: CASSYQGRIYYGYTF.

This clonotype was seen repeatedly, ten times or more. V and J are TRBV6-2 or TRBV6-3 and TRBJ1-5; D remains ambiguous. The CDR3 is 19 amino acids. The V end was cut by 0 bases, the J end by 0 bases, with 18 bases between. Germline-derived CDR1 and CDR2 are MNHEY and SVGEGT. The DNA for the CDR3 is TGTGCCAGCAGTTACTCGATAAGCAGGAGCGAACTTAGCAATCAGCCCCAGCATTTT. Amino acid sequence: CASSYSISRSELSNQPQHF.

V gene TRBV5-1 combines with J gene TRBJ2-2, with D maybe TRBD2 (6 bases). This CDR3 comprises 16 residues. The germline V gene encodes CDR1 SGHRS and CDR2 YFSETQ. With 7 bases removed from V and 4 bases from J, the gap between germline ends came to 20 bases. In DNA form, the CDR3 reads TGCGCCAGCTGCCTTATTGGGCAGGGAGGCACCGGGGAGCTGTTTTTT. It translates to CASCLIGQGGTGELFF.

In this sample, this clonotype turned up a few times. Written as DNA, the CDR3 is TGCAGTGCTAGGTCGGGTACCGAGCAGTACTTC. Translated, it gives CSARSGTEQYF. The rearrangement uses TRBV20-1 and TRBJ2-7; D is ambiguous. The CDR3 has 11 amino acids. In germline, CDR1 is DFQATT, CDR2 SNEGSKA (reference sequence). Trimming shortened V by 3 bases and J by 6 bases, and 9 bases separated the two germline ends.

This clonotype turned up a few times. V gene TRBV6-1 combines with J gene TRBJ1-4; TRBD1 is a possible D gene (5 bases). This CDR3 spans 12 amino acids. Per germline, CDR1 MNHNS and CDR2 SASEGT. V lost 5 bases and J lost 7, with 8 bases in between. Here the CDR3 DNA reads TGTGCCAGCAGTTGGGGGGTTGAAAAACTGTTTTTT. Amino acid sequence: CASSWGVEKLFF.

This clonotype occurred many times. V gene TRBV20-1 combines with J gene TRBJ1-5, with D hard to call. This CDR3 spans 12 amino acids. From germline, CDR1 is DFQATT and CDR2 SNEGSKA (reference sequence). The germline V and J ends were trimmed by 0 bases and 3 bases, with 3 bases remaining between them. DNA of the CDR3: TGCAGTGCTAGAGAACCCAATCAGCCCCAGCATTTT. Translation: CSAREPNQPQHF.

The chain is built from TRBV2 and TRBJ1-5, with D unclear. V was cut by 6 bases and J by 4 bases, with 16 bases left in between. The CDR3 has 15 amino acids. The germline gives CDR1 SNHLY, CDR2 FYNNEI. CDR3 region: CASREIGNPNQPQHF. CDR3 in DNA: TGTGCCAGCAGGGAGATAGGCAATCCGAATCAGCCCCAGCATTTT.

The chain joins TRBV28 to TRBJ2-3; D remains unclear. The germline V and J ends were trimmed by 2 bases and 7 bases, with 13 bases remaining between them. Germline V gene sequence: CDR1 MDHEN, CDR2 SYDVKM. The CDR3 has 14 amino acids. The DNA of the CDR3 is TGTGCCAGCAGTTTACAAGACTTCGGGTATACGCAGTATTTT. Translated, it gives CASSLQDFGYTQYF.

The table lists this clonotype with a few counts. The rearrangement joins TRBV20-1 to TRBJ1-4; 11 positions match TRBD1. From germline, CDR1 is DFQATT and CDR2 SNEGSKA (reference sequence). Germline trimming cut 1 base from V and 7 bases from J; bases unmatched to any gene: 5. The CDR3 loop spans 15 amino acids. The CDR3 sequence: CSARGFGTGGEKLFF. The CDR3 nucleotides read TGCAGTGCTAGAGGGTTCGGGACAGGGGGTGAAAAACTGTTTTTT.

The chain links TRBV7-2 to TRBJ2-2, with 7 bases that match TRBD1. Trimming at V came to 5 bases and at J to 5 bases, leaving 8 bases not matched to a gene. Germline CDR1 SGHTA, CDR2 FQGNSA. The CDR3 runs 15 residues. In DNA, the CDR3 is TGTGCCAGCAGCCTACAGGGGATAGGAACCGGGGAGCTGTTTTTT. Its protein product is CASSLQGIGTGELFF.

V usage is TRBV6-1 and J usage is TRBJ2-4, with D uncertain. V gave up 4 bases and J gave up 0 bases, with 10 bases separating them. CDR3 length: 15 residues. Germline loops: CDR1 MNHNS, CDR2 SASEGT. The CDR3 region has the DNA TGTGCCAGCAGTGGTCTTACAGTAGCCAAAAACATTCAGTACTTC. It yields the protein CASSGLTVAKNIQYF.

V is TRBV7-9 and J is TRBJ2-2; weak D call: TRBD1 (6 bases). CDR3 length: 16 amino acids. The germline CDR1 and CDR2 sequences are SEHNR and FQNEAQ (reference sequence). The germline V and J ends were trimmed by 6 bases and 1 base, with 15 bases remaining between them. The chain's CDR3 is CASSHPTGQNTGELFF. The CDR3, as DNA: TGTGCCAGCAGTCATCCGACAGGACAGAACACCGGGGAGCTGTTTTTT.

This clonotype appeared a few times. V is TRBV4-3 and J is TRBJ1-1; the match to TRBD1 covers 7 bases. Per germline, CDR1 LGHNA and CDR2 YSLEER. With 1 base clipped from V and 2 bases from J, the junction kept 7 bases outside the gene matches. This CDR3 has 16 residues. CDR3 in amino acids: CASSQVQGYGNTEAFF. The CDR3 DNA sequence: TGCGCCAGCAGCCAAGTACAGGGGTATGGCAACACTGAAGCTTTCTTT.

This clonotype was seen a few times. This chain joins TRBV28 and TRBJ1-1; D is unclear. Germline-derived CDR1 and CDR2 are MDHEN and SYDVKM. The V end lost 7 bases, the J end lost 11 bases, and 14 bases lay between the germline ends. CDR3 length: 11 residues. The CDR3 is CASTRSVGAFF. Here the CDR3 DNA reads TGTGCCAGCACCAGATCGGTTGGGGCTTTCTTT.